Listed below are T cell receptor beta chains from one sample, sequenced in a study of cytomegalovirus exposure and HLA in healthy donors. Assay: immunoSEQ multiplex PCR; the TCRdb copy retains only in-frame clones and omits some. Among more than 110,000 clones listed, roughly nine tenths were seen once. Specimen: PBMCs. The source of these receptors is a man between 18 and 29 years old in good health and CMV-seronegative. Both conserved end residues are part of each CDR3. D genes are given only for firm matches. The size of a clone is reported for some rows only, either as once, few or many, or as a class for expanded clones.

clone_size	v_call	j_call	d_call	cdr3_nt	cdr3_aa
NA	TRBV27	TRBJ2-3	TRBD2	TGTGCCAGCAGTTTAGGACTAGCGGGGGGGGCAGATACGCAGTATTTT	CASSLGLAGGADTQYF
NA	TRBV5-1	TRBJ2-3	NA	TGCGCCAGCAGCCCCCAGCGGCCTAGCACAGATACGCAGTATTTT	CASSPQRPSTDTQYF
NA	TRBV11-3	TRBJ2-7	TRBD2	TGTGCCAGCGCTATCGGGGGGGCCACAGCCTACGAGCAGTACTTC	CASAIGGATAYEQYF
NA	TRBV30	TRBJ2-2	TRBD1	TGTGCCTGGAGTGGGAAAACAGGGGTGAACACCGGGGAGCTGTTTTTT	CAWSGKTGVNTGELFF
NA	TRBV28	TRBJ2-1	NA	TGTGCCAGCACAGCCCAATCCGCGGGCCGGACTCTACACAATGAGCAGTTCTTC	CASTAQSAGRTLHNEQFF
NA	TRBV7-6	TRBJ2-5	NA	TGTGCCAGCAGCGCGGGGCTAGAGGTTTTCGAGACCCAGTACTTC	CASSAGLEVFETQYF
NA	TRBV4-3	TRBJ2-7	TRBD2	TGCGCCAGCTCCCCCGGGAGGGCCTCCAACGAGCAGTACTTC	CASSPGRASNEQYF
NA	TRBV7-8	TRBJ2-4	TRBD2	TGTGCCAGCAGCGGTATCGCGGGAGTCGGAAACATTCAGTACTTC	CASSGIAGVGNIQYF
NA	TRBV7-2	TRBJ1-1	NA	TGTGCCAGCAGCTACAGCCACACTGAAGCTTTCTTT	CASSYSHTEAFF
NA	TRBV7-8	TRBJ1-5	NA	TGTGCCAGCACACCAGGCCGGGGACACAATCAGCCCCAGCATTTT	CASTPGRGHNQPQHF
NA	TRBV5-1	TRBJ2-5	TRBD2	TGCGCCAGCAGCGCACTAGCGGGGGACCAGGAGACCCAGTACTTC	CASSALAGDQETQYF
NA	TRBV7-2	TRBJ2-2	NA	TGTGCCAGCAGCAAAGAGGCTAGGGGCACCGGGGAGCTGTTTTTT	CASSKEARGTGELFF
NA	TRBV7-9	TRBJ2-5	NA	TGTGCCAGCAGCTTAGGTACGGGGGAGACCCAGTACTTC	CASSLGTGETQYF
NA	TRBV18	TRBJ1-1	NA	TGTGCCAGCTCACAGCAGGGTTACACTGAAGCTTTCTTT	CASSQQGYTEAFF
NA	TRBV28	TRBJ2-7	TRBD1	TGTGCCAGCAGTACTCTGACAGGGGACGAGCAGTACTTC	CASSTLTGDEQYF
NA	TRBV15	TRBJ1-5	TRBD1	TGTGCCACCAGCAGAGTCGACAGGGGCAATCAGCCCCAGCATTTT	CATSRVDRGNQPQHF
NA	TRBV4-2	TRBJ2-1	NA	TGTGCCAGCAGCCATCCATGGGGGACAAGCTACAATGAGCAGTTCTTC	CASSHPWGTSYNEQFF
NA	TRBV7-9	TRBJ2-2	NA	TGTGCCAGCAGCCCCGGGGTTAGCGGTTCTAGAAGGACCGGGGAGCTGTTTTTT	CASSPGVSGSRRTGELFF
NA	TRBV27	TRBJ2-7	NA	TGTGCCAGCAGTTGGACAGCCCCTCCCTACGAGCAGTACTTC	CASSWTAPPYEQYF
once	TRBV6-6	TRBJ2-3	TRBD1	TGTGCCAGCGGGGACAGGGGCACAGATACGCAGTATTTT	CASGDRGTDTQYF
NA	TRBV6-6	TRBJ1-3	TRBD1	TGTGCCAGCAGTGGGGGGACAGGGCCTAACACCATATATTTT	CASSGGTGPNTIYF
NA	TRBV5-8	TRBJ1-6	TRBD1	TGTGCCAGCAGCTTGTTCGGCGGGACAGGGGTAGAAAATTCACCCCTCCACTTT	CASSLFGGTGVENSPLHF
NA	TRBV28	TRBJ1-5	NA	TGTGCCACCCGAAGCCAGGCGGGGGAGGGGCCCCAGCATTTT	CATRSQAGEGPQHF
NA	TRBV7-9	TRBJ2-1	TRBD2	TGTGCCAGCAGCCAAGGTCGTAGCGGGGCTTACAATGAGCAGTTCTTC	CASSQGRSGAYNEQFF
NA	TRBV11-3	TRBJ2-2	NA	TGTGCCAGCAGCGGAGGCCCACCAAACACCGGGGAGCTGTTTTTT	CASSGGPPNTGELFF
NA	TRBV28	TRBJ1-2	TRBD1	TGTGCCAGCAAGGGGGCGGGGCCGCTCTATGGCTACACCTTC	CASKGAGPLYGYTF
NA	TRBV7-8	TRBJ2-5	NA	TGTGCCAGCAGCTTGACCTCGAGGCAAGAGACCCAGTACTTC	CASSLTSRQETQYF
NA	TRBV7-9	TRBJ2-7	TRBD1	TGTGCCAGCAGCTCTACAGGGGCAGAGTCCTACGAGCAGTACTTC	CASSSTGAESYEQYF
NA	TRBV14	TRBJ1-5	TRBD1	TGTGCCTCCCTAGACAGGGGAGGCAATCAGCCCCAGCATTTT	CASLDRGGNQPQHF
NA	TRBV4-3	TRBJ2-1	TRBD2	TGCGCCAGCAGCCAAGTTAGCGGGAGAGGAAGGAATGAGCAGTTCTTC	CASSQVSGRGRNEQFF
NA	TRBV2	TRBJ1-1	NA	TGTGCCAGCAAGTCGGGTGAAGCTTTCTTT	CASKSGEAFF
NA	TRBV27	TRBJ1-1	NA	TGTGCCAGCAGTTTAAAACAGGGTGTTACTGAAGCTTTCTTT	CASSLKQGVTEAFF
NA	TRBV10-3	TRBJ1-2	TRBD1	TGTGCCATTTATAACAGGGGGTATAACTATGGCTACACCTTC	CAIYNRGYNYGYTF
NA	TRBV6-4	TRBJ2-3	TRBD1	TGTGCCAGCAGTGAAGCGCAGGGGGCGGATACGCAGTATTTT	CASSEAQGADTQYF
NA	TRBV12-5	TRBJ2-2	TRBD1	TGTGCTAGTGGTTTGCCCCGACGGACAGGGGGAACCGGGGAGCTGTTTTTT	CASGLPRRTGGTGELFF
once	TRBV7-9	TRBJ2-1	NA	TGTGCCAGCAGCTTAGCGTCAGGGTCCAATGAGCAGTTCTTC	CASSLASGSNEQFF
NA	TRBV7-9	TRBJ2-5	TRBD1	TGTGCCAGCAGCTCCCGACAGGGGGCTCTAGAGACCCAGTACTTC	CASSSRQGALETQYF
NA	TRBV5-1	TRBJ2-7	TRBD2	TGCGCCAGCAGCCCCCGACTAGCCGACGAGCAGTACTTC	CASSPRLADEQYF
NA	TRBV5-1	TRBJ2-3	NA	TGCGCCAGCAGTCCGGGGAATACGCAGTATTTT	CASSPGNTQYF
NA	TRBV7-9	TRBJ2-7	TRBD1	TGTGCCAGCAGCTTAGCCGGGACAGGGAAACAAGAGCAGTACTTC	CASSLAGTGKQEQYF
few	TRBV27	TRBJ2-7	NA	TGTGCCAGCAGTGGGGGCAGGGAGCAGTACTTC	CASSGGREQYF
few	TRBV19	TRBJ1-5	NA	TGTGCCAGTAGTATATGGGGGCGGAATGATCAGCCCCAGCATTTT	CASSIWGRNDQPQHF
once	TRBV7-9	TRBJ2-7	NA	TGTGCCAGCAGCTTTTGGGCAGGGGCTTTCTACGAGCAGTACTTC	CASSFWAGAFYEQYF
NA	TRBV7-2	TRBJ1-2	NA	TGTGCCAGCAGCTTAGGTTCAGGGCAGGGCTATGGCTACACCTTC	CASSLGSGQGYGYTF
NA	TRBV5-1	TRBJ1-2	NA	TGCGCCAGCAGCTTGTCTCGGACAGAGCTTGGCTACACCTTC	CASSLSRTELGYTF
NA	TRBV5-1	TRBJ2-3	TRBD1	TGCGCCAGCAGCTTGGGACAGGGGGCGAGGGCAGATACGCAGTATTTT	CASSLGQGARADTQYF
NA	TRBV2	TRBJ1-5	NA	TGTGCCAGCACTAAAACAGGGAATCAGCCCCAGCATTTT	CASTKTGNQPQHF
NA	TRBV4-1	TRBJ1-1	TRBD1	TGCGCCAGCAGTAACCCGGGACAGATGAACACTGAAGCTTTCTTT	CASSNPGQMNTEAFF
NA	TRBV27	TRBJ2-5	NA	TGTGCCAGCAGCTTCATTACAGGGTCGGGAGAGACCCAGTACTTC	CASSFITGSGETQYF
NA	TRBV28	TRBJ1-5	NA	TGTGCCAGCAGGACGAGGGCCTGGGGCAATCAGCCCCAGCATTTT	CASRTRAWGNQPQHF
NA	TRBV5-6	TRBJ1-6	NA	TGTGCCAGCAGCCCCGAAGGGGGTTATAATTCACCCCTCCACTTT	CASSPEGGYNSPLHF
once	TRBV27	TRBJ2-7	TRBD2	TGTGCCAGCAGTACATTAACGGGAGGGATTCCCTACGAGCAGTACTTC	CASSTLTGGIPYEQYF
NA	TRBV11-3	TRBJ2-1	TRBD2	TGTGCCAGCAGCTTAGGGGACTTAGCGGGAGCCTCATATGAGCAGTTCTTC	CASSLGDLAGASYEQFF
few	TRBV28	TRBJ1-1	TRBD1	TGTGCCAGCAGCTCCACACCCAGGGGGACTGAAGCTTTCTTT	CASSSTPRGTEAFF
few	TRBV7-2	TRBJ2-7	TRBD1	TGTGCCAGCAGCTTAGGACAGGGGGCCGAGCAGTACTTC	CASSLGQGAEQYF
NA	TRBV29-1	TRBJ2-3	NA	TGCAGCGGCGTCATGACAGGGACTTATAGCACAGATACGCAGTATTTT	CSGVMTGTYSTDTQYF
NA	TRBV7-2	TRBJ2-1	TRBD2	TGTGCCAGCAGCTGGCGGGAGGGCCGGTACAATGAGCAGTTCTTC	CASSWREGRYNEQFF